Each of the 5 T cell receptor beta chains below was sequenced from the same sample in a study of Ad26.COV2.S vaccination and SARS-CoV-2 variants. Indicated treatment: over 15 received Ad26.COV2.S at low or high dose, single or two shots; a few received placebo; per-sample allocation not given. Sampling happened 63 days after the first vaccine or placebo injection. Method: immunoSEQ multiplex PCR; TCRdb's copy keeps in-frame clones and lacks some. The sample has roughly 420,000 clones, over 75% seen once; the top ten hold 3.6%. Source: peripheral blood, taken in a trial of Ad26.COV2.S vaccine versus placebo. The receptors come from a person between 18 and 60 years old who received the Ad26.COV2.S COVID-19 vaccine or a placebo.

This chain links TRBV7-9 with TRBJ2-1; D ambiguous. The germline V gene encodes CDR1 SEHNR and CDR2 FQNEAQ (reference sequence). Trimming removed 5 bases at V and 3 bases at J, with 20 bases between. This CDR3 is 17 amino acids long. In DNA form, the CDR3 reads TGTGCCAGCAGCCAAGGAAGGGTAGGGCCGGGCTACAATGAGCAGTTCTTC. As protein: CASSQGRVGPGYNEQFF.

The chain has TRBV5-8 and TRBJ2-3; D is perhaps TRBD2 (5 bases). The V end was cut by 0 bases, the J end by 5 bases, with 13 bases between. The CDR3 covers 15 residues. The germline CDR1 and CDR2 sequences are SGHTS and YDEGEE. In DNA form, the CDR3 reads TGTGCCAGCAGCTTGGAAGGAGGTTCACAAGATACGCAGTATTTT. This codes for CASSLEGGSQDTQYF.

The chain recombines TRBV24-1 with TRBJ1-5, with D tentatively TRBD1 (6 bases). From germline, CDR1 is KGHDR and CDR2 SFDVKD. The V end lost 9 bases, the J end lost 1 base, and 15 bases lay between the germline ends. This CDR3 has 15 residues. The CDR3 loop reads CATGPQGASNQPQHF. The CDR3 region has the DNA TGTGCCACCGGACCACAGGGAGCCAGCAATCAGCCCCAGCATTTT.

This clone was detected only once. V gene TRBV24-1 combines with J gene TRBJ2-1, with 10 nucleotides matching TRBD2. V gave up 5 bases and J gave up 0 bases; unmatched junction bases: 18. The CDR3 runs to 21 residues. Germline CDR1 reads KGHDR; CDR2 reads SFDVKD. The CDR3 is CATSGTSAMLAGDSSYNEQFF. The CDR3 nucleotides are TGTGCCACCAGTGGAACGTCGGCAATGCTAGCGGGGGATAGCTCCTACAATGAGCAGTTCTTC.

The chain recombines TRBV6-2 or TRBV6-3 with TRBJ1-6; D uncertain. With 4 bases removed from V and 4 bases from J, the gap between germline ends came to 8 bases. Looked up from germline, CDR1 is MNHEY and CDR2 is SVGEGT. CDR3 length equals 14 residues. The CDR3 DNA is TGTGCCAGCAGTTTGGACGGTTATAATTCACCCCTCCACTTT. Its protein product is CASSLDGYNSPLHF.